The entry that follows covers one T cell receptor beta chain sequence. The antigen is not known. These data come from a study of vaccination and CD4 T cells after COVID-19. Looking at the study overall: In culture, cells were exposed to overlapping spike peptides from SARS-CoV-2, HCoV-NL63, HCoV-OC43 and HCoV-229E.

Study-wide points: Convalescent patients' vaccine-specific clones were spike mono-reactive in 304 of 307 cases.

Cultured CD4+ T cells had their DNA profiled by the Oncomine TCR Beta short-read assay. TCRdb reprocessed the PCR reads via MiXCR and lists one record per CDR3 protein. Among fewer than 25,000 distinct CDR3 sequences, less than 70% were seen once, and the ten largest hold nearly 6%. Treatment here: approximately 9-day PBMC culture with coronavirus spike peptide pools or control peptides (ViraFEST assay). The authors swapped half the medium for fresh IL-2 medium on days 3 and 7. With 4 bases removed from V and 5 bases from J, the gap between germline ends came to 9 bases. Germline assignment: CDR1 LNHDA and CDR2 SQIVND (reference sequence). This CDR3 has 13 residues.

The genes are TRBV19 and TRBJ1-5, with D maybe TRBD1 (6 bases). Sequenced sample: CD4+ T cells from blood, cultured in vitro. This TCR was recovered from a human donor who had recovered from COVID-19. For the CDR3, the DNA is TGTGCCAGTAGTACACAGGGAGATCAGCCCCAGCATTTT. Translated: CASSTQGDQPQHF.